This TCR beta chain was found in a study of T cell responses to AZD1222 COVID-19 vaccine. Data came from immunoSEQ multiplex PCR; TCRdb stores just in-frame clones and leaves some out. The sample shows 250,000 to 300,000 clones, about 94% of them seen only once. J gave up 10 bases and V 7 bases, and 10 bases lay outside the gene matches. Germline V lookup: CDR1 MDHEN, CDR2 SYDVKM. The CDR3 spans 13 residues. Sequences were derived from peripheral blood, sampled 28 days after the second AZD1222 dose. This sequence was found in an adult who received the AZD1222 COVID-19 vaccine. The chain links TRBV28 to TRBJ2-4; 7 bases fit TRBD1. CDR3 DNA: TGTGCCAGCAATCAAGGGACAGCGATAATTCAGTACTTC. Translated, it gives CASNQGTAIIQYF.